Sequencing of this T cell receptor beta chain was carried out in a study of blood T cell repertoires in COVID-19. Study-level background: Italy, Spain and the United States were the sources of the convalescent and acute COVID-19 samples. Nucleic acid was either cDNA or gDNA, and it came from T cells, B-cell-depleted T cells, or PBMCs.

As processed by the authors: Reference gene primers were amplified, and this amplification served to estimate nucleated cell counts. The repertoire was sequenced with immunoSEQ multiplex PCR; TCRdb's copy has only in-frame clones and lacks some. The DNA gave D and trimming, while V, J and clone size come from that table. This table holds around 270,000 clones, around 89% found once. V dropped 1 base and J dropped 2 bases, with 10 bases sitting between them. Germline assignment: CDR1 SGHRS and CDR2 YFSETQ. The CDR3 covers 15 residues. The J gene is TRBJ1-5, the V gene TRBV5-1, with unresolved D. The receptor was isolated from a man aged 25-45 years with acute or convalescent COVID-19. The sequenced sample was peripheral blood. CDR3 DNA: TGCGCCAGCAGCTTGCCGGGGAGTGGCAATCAGCCCCAGCATTTT. Translated: CASSLPGSGNQPQHF.